A single T cell receptor beta chain is shown here with its context. Trimming pared 0 bases from V and 5 bases from J, leaving 22 bases between. The germline CDR1 and CDR2 sequences are SNHLY and FYNNEI. CDR3 length: 18 residues. The source of the sample is a study of T cell changes during pregnancy in multiple sclerosis. Data came from immunoSEQ multiplex PCR; TCRdb stores just in-frame clones and leaves some out. Of some 22,000 clones listed, about 90% are singletons. The sequence derives from a female donor with multiple sclerosis, enrolled in a pregnancy study. This specimen consisted of CD8+ T cells from peripheral blood mononuclear cells, obtained after pregnancy. The chain uses TRBV2 and TRBJ2-5; the D gene is possibly TRBD1 (5 bases). For the CDR3, the DNA is TGTGCCAGCAGTGAAGCGTGGCTGGGGCAGGGAAAGACGGAGACCCAGTACTTC. Protein sequence: CASSEAWLGQGKTETQYF. Combining the CDR3 with reference TRBV2 and TRBJ2-5 gives the whole variable domain EPEVTQTPSHQVTQMGQEVILRCVPISNHLYFYWYRQILGQKVEFLVSFYNNEISEKSEIFDDQFSVERPDGSNFTLKIRSTKLEDSAMYFCASSEAWLGQGKTETQYFGPGTRLLVL.